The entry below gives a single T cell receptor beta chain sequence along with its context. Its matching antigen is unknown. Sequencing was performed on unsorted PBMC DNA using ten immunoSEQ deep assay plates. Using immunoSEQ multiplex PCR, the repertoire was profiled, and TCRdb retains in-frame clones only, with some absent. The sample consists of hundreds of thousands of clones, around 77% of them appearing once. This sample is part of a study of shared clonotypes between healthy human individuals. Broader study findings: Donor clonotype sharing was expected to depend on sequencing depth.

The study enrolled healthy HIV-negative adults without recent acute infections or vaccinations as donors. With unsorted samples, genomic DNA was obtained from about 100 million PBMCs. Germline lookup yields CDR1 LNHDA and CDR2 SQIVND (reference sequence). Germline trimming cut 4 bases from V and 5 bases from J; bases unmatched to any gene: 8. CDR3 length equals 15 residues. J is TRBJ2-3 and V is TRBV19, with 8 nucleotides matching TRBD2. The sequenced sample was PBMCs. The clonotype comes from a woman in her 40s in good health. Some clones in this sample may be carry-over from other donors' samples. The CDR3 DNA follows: TGTGCCAGTAGTAAGAGAGCGGGAGATCGAGATACGCAGTATTTT. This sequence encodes CASSKRAGDRDTQYF.